The 3 T cell receptor beta chains listed next were all sequenced from one sample in a study of OX40 agonist ivuxolimab in advanced cancers. TCRdb keeps only in-frame clones here, not all; method: immunoSEQ multiplex PCR. The data hold 90,000 to 120,000 clones, with approximately 90% observed a single time. Sequences were derived from CD4+ or CD8+ T cells sorted from blood, sampled in a trial of the OX40 agonist ivuxolimab. The receptors here all came from an adult with an advanced solid tumor such as melanoma, head and neck, liver or kidney cancer.

V is TRBV29-1 and J is TRBJ1-6; 7 bases are shared with TRBD1. Germline-derived CDR1 and CDR2 are SQVTM and ANQGSEA. V shed 8 bases and J 7 bases; nucleotides not matched to a gene: 14. The CDR3 runs 15 residues. The CDR3 region is CSITDRVQNNSPLHF. DNA of the CDR3: TGCAGCATAACCGACAGGGTGCAAAACAATTCACCCCTCCACTTT.

This clone came up once. J is TRBJ2-2 and V is TRBV29-1, with 9 bases identical to TRBD1. CDR1 and CDR2 (germline): SQVTM, ANQGSEA. This CDR3 comprises 14 residues. With 5 bases clipped from V and 7 bases from J, the junction kept 8 bases outside the gene matches. CDR3 protein: CSVQQGATDGELFF. CDR3 bases: TGCAGCGTTCAACAGGGGGCGACTGACGGGGAGCTGTTTTTT.

V and J are TRBV9 and TRBJ2-6; perhaps TRBD2 as D (5 bases). The V gene lost 4 bases and the J gene lost 2 bases, with 22 bases spanning the gap. This CDR3 comprises 19 residues. CDR1 is SGDLS, CDR2 YYNGEE, per germline. DNA for the CDR3: TGTGCCAGCAGCTCCCGGGCCAGTGGCGTACTAGCTGGGGCCAACGTCCTGACTTTC. As protein: CASSSRASGVLAGANVLTF.